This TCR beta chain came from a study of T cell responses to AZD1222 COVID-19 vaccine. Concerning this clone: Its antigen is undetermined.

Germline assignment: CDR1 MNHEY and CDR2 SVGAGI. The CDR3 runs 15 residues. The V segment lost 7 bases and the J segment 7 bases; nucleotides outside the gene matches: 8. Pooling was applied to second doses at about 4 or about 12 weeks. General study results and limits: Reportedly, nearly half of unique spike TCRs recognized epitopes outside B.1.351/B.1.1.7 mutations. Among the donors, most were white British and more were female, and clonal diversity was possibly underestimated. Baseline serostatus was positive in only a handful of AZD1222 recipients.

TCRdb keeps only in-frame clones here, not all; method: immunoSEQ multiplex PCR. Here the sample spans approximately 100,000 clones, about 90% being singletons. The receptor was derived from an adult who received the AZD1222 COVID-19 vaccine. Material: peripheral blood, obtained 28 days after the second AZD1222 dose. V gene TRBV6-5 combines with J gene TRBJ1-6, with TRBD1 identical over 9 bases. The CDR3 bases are TGTGCCAGCACCTACGGGACAGGGCGAAATTCACCCCTCCACTTT. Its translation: CASTYGTGRNSPLHF.